The 27 T cell receptor beta chains listed next were all sequenced from one sample in a study of OX40 agonist ivuxolimab in advanced cancers. The data were produced by immunoSEQ multiplex PCR, yet TCRdb's version contains in-frame clones alone and is incomplete. The sample shows more than 45,000 clones, roughly 83% of them seen only once. The source was CD4+ or CD8+ T cells sorted from blood, collected in a trial of the OX40 agonist ivuxolimab. The receptor set was obtained from an adult with an advanced solid tumor such as melanoma, head and neck, liver or kidney cancer.

This clone was seen just once. J is TRBJ2-7 and V is TRBV9; D gene uncertain. V lost 6 bases and J 0 bases, leaving 10 bases between the germline ends. The CDR3 consists of 13 residues. Germline values: CDR1 SGDLS, CDR2 YYNGEE. CDR3 amino acids: CASTLSTSYEQYF. The CDR3 coding sequence is TGTGCCAGCACCTTATCAACCTCCTACGAGCAGTACTTC.

The CDR3 DNA reads as TGTGCCAGCTCACGTGCGGAAGAGACCCAGTACTTC. It encodes CASSRAEETQYF. J is TRBJ2-5 and V is TRBV18; D is ambiguous. Between the trimmed V and J ends, which lost 4 bases and 3 bases, there was a span of 6 bases. This CDR3 has 12 amino acids. The germline V gene encodes CDR1 KGHSH and CDR2 LQKENI.

The chain employs TRBV4-1 and TRBJ2-6; tentatively, D is TRBD1 (6 bases). The CDR3 loop spans 18 amino acids. The V and J ends lost 3 bases and 0 bases respectively, with 15 bases between them. The V gene's germline CDR1 is MGHRA and CDR2 YSYEKL. This chain's CDR3 is CASSHVRTASSGANVLTF. CDR3 coding DNA: TGCGCCAGCAGCCACGTGCGGACAGCAAGCTCTGGGGCCAACGTCCTGACTTTC.

The rearrangement joins TRBV11-2 to TRBJ2-2; TRBD2 might be the D (5 bases). The germline gives CDR1 SGHAT, CDR2 FQNNGV. The CDR3 sequence is 15 residues long. V dropped 3 bases and J dropped 5 bases, with 13 bases sitting between them. CDR3: CASSFGLRGTGELFF. CDR3 coding DNA: TGTGCCAGCAGCTTTGGGCTTCGGGGAACCGGGGAGCTGTTTTTT.

This clone was picked up a small number of times. The chain has TRBV10-2 and TRBJ1-1; maybe TRBD1 (5 bases). The V end lost 11 bases, the J end lost 4 bases, and 20 bases lay between the germline ends. This CDR3 has 14 residues. Germline lookup yields CDR1 WSHSY and CDR2 SAAADI. The CDR3 sequence is CASWGPGRGTEAFF. The CDR3 region has the DNA TGCGCCTCATGGGGCCCCGGGCGGGGCACTGAAGCTTTCTTT.

This sequence joins TRBV10-3 and TRBJ2-1, with D possibly being TRBD2 (6 bases). The germline V and J ends were trimmed by 4 bases and 6 bases, with 10 bases remaining between them. The length of the CDR3 is 13 residues. Looked up from germline, CDR1 is ENHRY and CDR2 is SYGVKD. CDR3 in amino acids: CAISGLVGNEQFF. The CDR3 nucleotides read TGTGCCATCAGTGGACTAGTTGGCAATGAGCAGTTCTTC.

The rearrangement uses TRBV27 and TRBJ2-7; possible D gene TRBD1, 6 bases. There are 14 residues in the CDR3. Germline CDR1 is MNHEY and CDR2 is SMNVEV (reference sequence). V shed 2 bases and J shed 2 bases, with 10 bases lying between them. CDR3 amino acids: CASSLVQGPYEQYF. Written as DNA, the CDR3 is TGTGCCAGCAGTTTAGTTCAGGGGCCCTACGAGCAGTACTTC.

The genes are TRBV7-3 and TRBJ2-2; a weak D match, TRBD1 (6 bases). The CDR3 is 14 amino acids. The germline V gene has CDR1 SGHTA and CDR2 FQGTGA. Trimming removed 8 bases from V and 1 base from J, with 11 bases in between. The CDR3 region is CASRLTGNTGELFF. The CDR3 nucleotides read TGTGCCAGCCGACTGACAGGGAACACCGGGGAGCTGTTTTTT.

This clone was observed a handful of times. The chain carries TRBV21-1 and TRBJ2-7; the table's D gene call, TRBD1, was not cross checked with the DNA. TRBV21-1 is reported as a pseudogene. CDR3 length: 18 amino acids. Written as DNA, the CDR3 is TGTGCCAGCAGCAAAGCGAGACATACAGGGGGCGCTTCCAACGAGCAGTACTTC. It codes for CASSKARHTGGASNEQYF.

In its sample, this clone was seen a few times. The CDR3 DNA follows: TGTGCCAGCAGTGAAGCGTACATCCTAGCGGGGGCGAGAGAGCAGTACTTC. Protein sequence: CASSEAYILAGAREQYF. This chain uses TRBV2 with TRBJ2-7; 10 bases are a match to TRBD2. V lost 0 bases and J lost 7; bases outside the gene matches: 12. The CDR3 covers 17 residues. Germline assignment: CDR1 SNHLY and CDR2 FYNNEI.

The chain links TRBV19 to TRBJ2-1; 10 bases are a match to TRBD2. Germline CDR1 and CDR2: LNHDA and SQIVND (reference sequence). This CDR3 contains 19 residues. The V and J ends lost 2 bases and 5 bases, in that order; junction bases with no gene match: 15. This CDR3 is CASSITRYSGRSRNNEQFF. Here the CDR3 DNA reads TGTGCCAGTAGTATAACACGGTATAGCGGGAGGAGTCGGAACAATGAGCAGTTCTTC.

The gene calls are TRBV11-2 and TRBJ1-3; 7 positions match TRBD1. The CDR3 is 18 amino acids. Germline V gene sequence: CDR1 SGHAT, CDR2 FQNNGV. Trimming took 1 base from V and 0 from J; bases not matched to a gene: 9. The CDR3 loop reads CASSLGQGPIHSGNTIYF. CDR3 DNA: TGTGCCAGCAGCTTAGGACAGGGTCCTATTCACTCTGGAAACACCATATATTTT.

The chain has TRBV6-4 and TRBJ2-7; D may be TRBD1 or TRBD2 (5 bases each). With 5 bases removed from V and 0 bases from J, the gap between germline ends came to 14 bases. This CDR3 contains 15 residues. Per the germline V gene, CDR1 is MRHNA and CDR2 is SNTAGT. CDR3 in DNA: TGTGCCAGCAGTAACACGGGACCCAGCTCCTACGAGCAGTACTTC. Encoded protein: CASSNTGPSSYEQYF.

J is TRBJ1-5 and V is TRBV6-1; D call uncertain. Germline assignment: CDR1 MNHNS and CDR2 SASEGT. The V end was cut by 7 bases, the J end by 2 bases, with 12 bases between. CDR3 length: 14 amino acids. Here the CDR3 DNA reads TGTGCCAGCACGATTTTGGCGGGCAATCAGCCCCAGCATTTT. As protein: CASTILAGNQPQHF.

This chain uses TRBV7-8 with TRBJ2-4; 7 bases align to TRBD1. Germline CDR1 SGHVS, CDR2 FQNEAQ. V gave up 5 bases and J gave up 0 bases; unmatched junction bases: 4. CDR3 length equals 15 residues. CDR3: CASSPGQLAKNIQYF. The CDR3 DNA sequence: TGTGCCAGCAGCCCGGGACAGTTAGCCAAAAACATTCAGTACTTC.

This clone was counted a single time. Here the CDR3 reads CASSLRDGYEQYF. The CDR3 nucleotides read TGTGCCAGCAGCTTACGGGACGGCTACGAGCAGTACTTC. This chain uses TRBV11-1 with TRBJ2-7; the D call may be TRBD1 or TRBD2 (5 bases each). CDR3 size: 13 residues. V was trimmed by 2 bases and J by 3 bases, leaving 8 bases between them. Germline-derived CDR1 and CDR2 are SGHAT and FQDESV (reference sequence).

The genes are TRBV11-1 and TRBJ1-3, with D maybe TRBD1 (5 bases). Germline CDR1 reads SGHAT; CDR2 reads FQDESV (reference sequence). The length of the CDR3 is 16 residues. With 4 bases removed from V and 0 bases from J, the gap between germline ends came to 13 bases. Written as DNA, the CDR3 is TGTGCCAGCAGCTCCTTCCTGGACACCTCTGGAAACACCATATATTTT. This translates into CASSSFLDTSGNTIYF.

This chain uses TRBV2 with TRBJ2-5; D is unclear. CDR1 and CDR2 from the germline V gene are SNHLY and FYNNEI. Trimming left V 5 bases short and J 2 bases short, with 3 bases between. The CDR3 covers 11 residues. CDR3 sequence: CASSQQETQYF. In DNA, the CDR3 is TGTGCCAGCAGTCAACAAGAGACCCAGTACTTC.

This rearrangement joins TRBV9 to TRBJ1-3; D gene unclear. The CDR3 length is 14 residues. Trimming stripped 0 bases from V and 4 bases from J, with 8 bases between. Germline V CDR1 and CDR2: SGDLS, YYNGEE. The CDR3 loop is CASSVASAGNTIYF. The CDR3 DNA reads TGTGCCAGCAGCGTAGCTTCGGCAGGAAACACCATATATTTT.

This clone was counted a single time. The rearrangement uses TRBV30 and TRBJ2-3; D is uncertain. Germline V gene sequence: CDR1 GTSNPN, CDR2 SVGIG (reference sequence). Trimming stripped 3 bases from V and 5 bases from J, with 9 bases between. The CDR3 length is 12 residues. CDR3 bases: TGTGCCTGGAGACCAGGCTTAGATACGCAGTATTTT. As protein: CAWRPGLDTQYF.

The chain employs TRBV20-1 and TRBJ2-3, with D hard to call. V shed 4 bases and J shed 6 bases, with 8 bases lying between them. Germline values: CDR1 DFQATT, CDR2 SNEGSKA (reference sequence). The CDR3 is made up of 11 amino acids. The CDR3 nucleotides are TGCAGTGCTAATTTGAGGGATACGCAGTATTTT. This sequence encodes CSANLRDTQYF.

The chain has TRBV18 and TRBJ2-5, with 9 bases aligning to TRBD2. The CDR3 has 14 amino acids. Germline CDR1 is KGHSH and CDR2 is LQKENI. V gave up 2 bases and J gave up 7 bases; unmatched junction bases: 5. CDR3 loop: CASSPASGDGTQYF. The CDR3 bases are TGTGCCAGCTCACCAGCTAGCGGGGATGGGACCCAGTACTTC.

The chain couples TRBV7-9 to TRBJ1-2; D unresolved. The CDR3 has 18 amino acids. Trimming cost V 1 base and J 4 bases, with 22 bases left between them. CDR1 is SEHNR and CDR2 is FQNEAQ in the germline V gene (reference sequence). The CDR3, as DNA: TGTGCCAGCAGCTTAGTCGTCAGTAGAGGGCAAATAGGCTATGGCTACACCTTC. Translating it yields CASSLVVSRGQIGYGYTF.

The CDR3 loop reads CASSLSENTEAFF. The CDR3, as DNA: TGTGCCAGCAGCTTATCGGAGAACACTGAAGCTTTCTTT. This chain uses TRBV7-9 with TRBJ1-1; no definite D call. The V end lost 2 bases, the J end lost 1 base, and 5 bases lay between the germline ends. The CDR3 runs to 13 residues. Per the germline V gene, CDR1 is SEHNR and CDR2 is FQNEAQ (reference sequence). Based on the CDR3 plus reference TRBV7-9 and TRBJ1-1, the full variable domain is DTGVSQNPRHKITKRGQNVTFRCDPISEHNRLYWYRQTLGQGPEFLTYFQNEAQLEKSRLLSDRFSAERPKGSFSTLEIQRTEQGDSAMYLCASSLSENTEAFFGQGTRLTVV.

This clone was found a few times. The J gene is TRBJ1-2, the V gene TRBV7-9; no definite D call. Germline CDR1 SEHNR, CDR2 FQNEAQ (reference sequence). Trimming took off 2 bases at V and 6 bases at J, with 10 bases between the two ends. The CDR3 runs 13 residues. For the CDR3, the DNA is TGTGCCAGCAGCTTAATGCAGTTGGATGGCTACACCTTC. As protein: CASSLMQLDGYTF.

The chain uses TRBV5-1 and TRBJ1-2, with 7 bases identical to TRBD1. The CDR3 is 18 residues long. Looked up from germline, CDR1 is SGHRS and CDR2 is YFSETQ. Trimming cost V 4 bases and J 2 bases; bases outside gene matches: 17. The CDR3 is CASSEGTAHGGGNYGYTF. In DNA form, the CDR3 reads TGCGCCAGCAGCGAGGGGACAGCTCACGGGGGAGGGAACTATGGCTACACCTTC.

The chain combines TRBV5-4 with TRBJ1-2; TRBD1 matches at 7 bases. This CDR3 is built from 13 residues. V trimming: 2 bases; J trimming: 6 bases; junction bases outside the gene matches: 4. CDR1 and CDR2 (germline): SGHNT, YYREEE (reference sequence). The CDR3 reads CASSFQGVNGYTF. In DNA, the CDR3 is TGTGCCAGCAGCTTTCAGGGGGTTAATGGCTACACCTTC.